This is a list of T cell receptor beta chains from one sample in a study of blood T cell repertoires in COVID-19. Sequenced by immunoSEQ multiplex PCR; TCRdb stores in-frame clones only, minus some. The data contain about 74,000 clones, just under 85% of them singletons. The sequencing input was peripheral blood. The receptors here all came from a man in his 70s with acute or convalescent COVID-19. Each CDR3 is given with its conserved first and last residue. D genes are given only for firm matches. Clone size is not always given. Where it is, it says once, few, many or a class for expanded clones.

V gene,clone size,D gene,J gene,CDR3 DNA,CDR3 protein
TRBV11-2,NA,NA,TRBJ2-2,TGTGCCAGCAGCTCGGCAGGCTCGACCGGGGAGCTGTTTTTT,CASSSAGSTGELFF
TRBV9,NA,TRBD2,TRBJ2-1,TGTGCCAGCAGCGTAGAAACAAGCGGGAGACAGGTCAATGAGCAGTTCTTC,CASSVETSGRQVNEQFF
TRBV7-9,NA,NA,TRBJ2-3,TGTGCCAGCAGCTTTGCAGCGGCAGATACGCAGTATTTT,CASSFAAADTQYF
TRBV10-1,once,NA,TRBJ1-5,TGCGCCAGCAGTGAGTCGACTGAGCCTGATCAGCCCCAGCATTTT,CASSESTEPDQPQHF
TRBV3-1/TRBV3-2,NA,NA,TRBJ1-2,TGTGCCAGCAGCCAAGAGAGGGGGTATGGCTACACCTTC,CASSQERGYGYTF
TRBV9,NA,NA,TRBJ2-3,TGTGCCAGCAGCGTAGTCCCTGACTCCCTTGGTGGTCCAGATACGCAGTATTTT,CASSVVPDSLGGPDTQYF
TRBV10-1,NA,TRBD1,TRBJ2-7,TGCGCCAGCAGTGACCAGGGGGCATCCTCCTACGAGCAGTACTTC,CASSDQGASSYEQYF
TRBV7-6,many,NA,TRBJ2-5,TGTGCCAGCAGCCGAGTTAGCGGACGGGCCCAAGAGACCCAGTACTTC,CASSRVSGRAQETQYF
TRBV11-3,NA,TRBD1,TRBJ2-2,TGTGCCAGCAGCTTCTACCAGGGGGCGAACACCGGGGAGCTGTTTTTT,CASSFYQGANTGELFF
TRBV19,NA,TRBD2,TRBJ2-1,TGTGCCAGTAGTATGCCCCCCGGGACTAGCGGGAGAATGAATGAGCAGTTCTTC,CASSMPPGTSGRMNEQFF
TRBV6-5,NA,TRBD2,TRBJ2-7,TGTGCCAGCACCGCGGAGCGGGGGGGCATCTACGAGCAGTACTTC,CASTAERGGIYEQYF
TRBV28,NA,NA,TRBJ2-2,TGTGCCAGCAAAATCGGGGGGAACACCGGGGAGCTGTTTTTT,CASKIGGNTGELFF
TRBV19,NA,NA,TRBJ1-6,TGTGCCAGTAGTATCTCGGCCGAAACCCTCAGGGGTGTTGGTTCACCCCTCCACTTT,CASSISAETLRGVGSPLHF